The rows below give T cell receptor beta chains drawn from one sample of a study of metastatic and nonmetastatic thyroid tumors. TCRdb reassembled clones from the PCR reads with MiXCR. Among about 41,000 clones listed, approximately 25% were seen once. Sample: tumor tissue. The receptors here all came from a female donor with papillary thyroid cancer or a benign thyroid nodule (not recorded which). Some clones in this sample may be carry-over from other donors' samples. Each CDR3 is given with its conserved first and last residue. The D gene is left open where the match is weak. Clone size is not always given. Where it is, it says once, few, many or a class for expanded clones.

>many|TRBV3-1|TRBJ1-1|NA
CASSQWGANTEAFF
TGTGCCAGCAGCCAATGGGGGGCGAACACTGAAGCTTTCTTT
>NA|TRBV10-3|TRBJ2-5|TRBD1
CAIVGDRWQETQYF
TGTGCCATCGTGGGGGACAGGTGGCAAGAGACCCAGTACTTC
>NA|TRBV20-1|TRBJ2-7|TRBD2
CSAITGTSGRISSYEQYF
TGCAGTGCCATCACCGGGACTAGCGGGAGGATCAGCTCCTACGAGCAGTACTTC
>few|TRBV15|TRBJ1-1|TRBD1
CATSRDRTGRTEAFF
TGTGCCACCAGCAGAGATCGGACAGGACGGACTGAAGCTTTCTTT
>few|TRBV6-2/TRBV6-3|TRBJ2-2|NA
CASSYSGASTGELFF
TGTGCCAGCAGTTACTCGGGGGCTAGCACCGGGGAGCTGTTTTTT
>many|TRBV10-2|TRBJ1-5|TRBD1
CASSARERGRDQPQHF
TGCGCCAGCAGTGCACGGGAGAGGGGGCGGGATCAGCCCCAGCATTTT
>many|TRBV9|TRBJ2-2|NA
CASSVENTGELFF
TGTGCCAGCAGCGTAGAGAACACCGGGGAGCTGTTTTTT
>few|TRBV7-8|TRBJ2-7|TRBD1
CASSLLKGALEQYF
TGTGCCAGCAGCTTGTTGAAGGGGGCGCTTGAGCAGTACTTC
>NA|TRBV7-9|TRBJ2-3|NA
CASSSTTVAQYF
TGTGCCAGCAGCTCCACTACCGTGGCGCAGTATTTT
>few|TRBV10-2|TRBJ2-1|NA
CASRAVEQFF
TGCGCCAGCCGAGCCGTTGAGCAGTTCTTC
>NA|TRBV20-1|TRBJ2-3|TRBD2
CSARVVIDSGSSTDTQYF
TGCAGTGCTAGGGTGGTGATTGATAGCGGGTCTAGCACAGATACGCAGTATTTT
>NA|TRBV20-1|TRBJ2-1|TRBD2
CSARVLAGAHNEQFF
TGCAGTGCTAGGGTCCTAGCGGGAGCACACAATGAGCAGTTCTTC
>NA|TRBV20-1|TRBJ2-5|TRBD2
CSAAIAGGPLTGETQYF
TGCAGTGCTGCGATAGCGGGAGGGCCTCTTACCGGGGAGACCCAGTACTTC
>few|TRBV12-3/TRBV12-4|TRBJ2-1|TRBD2
CASRPRGLEDHEQFF
TGTGCCAGCAGACCACGGGGACTAGAGGACCATGAGCAGTTCTTC
>once|TRBV27|TRBJ2-4|NA
CASSPPGGRKNIQYF
TGTGCCAGCAGTCCCCCAGGGGGGAGAAAAAACATTCAGTACTTC
>NA|TRBV20-1|TRBJ2-7|NA
CSANWEGELGEQYF
TGCAGTGCTAATTGGGAGGGGGAACTTGGGGAGCAGTACTTC
>NA|TRBV27|TRBJ2-7|NA
CASSLSAGASYEQYF
TGTGCCAGCAGTTTATCGGCAGGTGCTTCCTACGAGCAGTACTTC
>many|TRBV12-5|TRBJ1-5|NA
CASGLGDGQPQHF
TGTGCTAGTGGTTTGGGTGATGGTCAGCCCCAGCATTTT
>NA|TRBV7-3|TRBJ2-5|TRBD2
CASSPTSGRQETQYF
TGTGCCAGCAGCCCAACTAGCGGGAGACAAGAGACCCAGTACTTC
>NA|TRBV7-2|TRBJ2-1|NA
CASSTGGKEQFF
TGTGCCAGCAGCACCGGAGGAAAAGAGCAGTTCTTC
>large|TRBV3-1|TRBJ2-1|NA
CASSPSRGAYNEQFF
TGTGCCAGCAGCCCCTCCAGGGGAGCCTACAATGAGCAGTTCTTC
>few|TRBV20-1|TRBJ1-2|NA
CSAREGQLGYTF
TGCAGTGCTAGAGAGGGACAATTGGGCTACACCTTC
>NA|TRBV6-2/TRBV6-3|TRBJ1-2|NA
CASMAGVYGYTF
TGTGCCAGCATGGCAGGGGTCTATGGCTACACCTTC
>many|TRBV29-1|TRBJ1-4|TRBD1
CSVVAGGEKLFF
TGCAGCGTTGTAGCAGGGGGCGAAAAACTGTTTTTT
>few|TRBV6-1|TRBJ1-5|TRBD1
CASGTGSPLFNQPQHF
TGTGCCAGCGGGACAGGGTCCCCTCTTTTCAATCAGCCCCAGCATTTT
>many|TRBV27|TRBJ1-2|NA
CASSSDLWDRGGYTF
TGTGCCAGCAGTTCCGACTTGTGGGATCGGGGCGGCTACACCTTC
>NA|TRBV6-2/TRBV6-3|TRBJ2-7|NA
CASSHQAYSSYEQYF
TGTGCCAGCAGTCACCAGGCTTACAGCTCCTACGAGCAGTACTTC
>few|TRBV24-1|TRBJ2-7|NA
CATSDSGSRPYEQYF
TGTGCCACCAGTGATAGCGGCTCCCGCCCTTACGAGCAGTACTTC
>few|TRBV12-3/TRBV12-4|TRBJ1-1|NA
CASSPCSTEAFF
TGTGCCAGCAGCCCCTGTTCCACTGAAGCTTTCTTT
>once|TRBV18|TRBJ1-2|TRBD1
CASSQGGTGGFYGYTF
TGTGCCAGCTCACAAGGGGGGACAGGAGGATTCTATGGCTACACCTTC
>NA|TRBV18|TRBJ1-3|NA
CASSPFRQDIGNTIYF
TGTGCCAGCTCACCGTTCCGACAGGATATTGGAAACACCATATATTTT
>many|TRBV5-1|TRBJ2-7|TRBD1
CASSRAGTGSSYEQYF
TGCGCCAGCAGCCGGGCCGGGACAGGGAGCTCCTACGAGCAGTACTTC
>NA|TRBV20-1|TRBJ2-7|TRBD1
CSARVPGQGNEQYF
TGCAGTGCTAGAGTCCCGGGACAGGGAAACGAGCAGTACTTC
>NA|TRBV5-6|TRBJ1-2|NA
CASSFGRFGGDYGYTF
TGTGCCAGCAGTTTTGGTCGGTTCGGCGGAGATTATGGCTACACCTTC
>NA|TRBV3-1|TRBJ2-3|NA
CASSQDTRRGRTDTQYF
TGTGCCAGCAGCCAAGATACGAGGCGGGGACGGACAGATACGCAGTATTTT
>few|TRBV15|TRBJ2-1|NA
CATSIGGSGNEQFF
TGTGCCACCAGTATTGGGGGGAGTGGCAATGAGCAGTTCTTC